This is a list of T cell receptor beta chains from one sample in a study of blood T cell repertoires in COVID-19. Profiling relied on immunoSEQ multiplex PCR, and the TCRdb table lists in-frame clones only, not all of them. The sample has approximately 250,000 clones, around nine tenths seen once; the top ten hold over 4%. The sequencing sample was made of peripheral blood. All receptors come from a woman aged 55-69 years with COVID-19, enrolled during active disease. The CDR3 runs from the conserved cysteine through the conserved F or W. The order of the fields is D gene, J gene, V gene, CDR3 protein, CDR3 DNA. The D gene is left open where the match is weak.

-,TRBJ1-2,TRBV19,CASSGGRPGLTNGYTF,TGTGCCAGTAGTGGAGGGCGGCCGGGACTGACGAATGGCTACACCTTC
-,TRBJ2-7,TRBV11-2,CASSLERRAIGYEQYF,TGTGCCAGCAGCTTAGAGCGGAGGGCTATAGGCTACGAGCAGTACTTC
TRBD1,TRBJ1-6,TRBV3-1/TRBV3-2,CASSLRTGNSPLHF,TGTGCCAGCAGCCTAAGGACAGGAAATTCACCCCTCCACTTT
TRBD2,TRBJ2-1,TRBV4-3,CASSQESGRAAEQFF,TGCGCCAGCAGCCAAGAAAGCGGGAGGGCCGCTGAGCAGTTCTTC
-,TRBJ1-1,TRBV6-2/TRBV6-3,CASSYSGVGTEAFF,TGTGCCAGCAGTTACTCAGGGGTCGGGACTGAAGCTTTCTTT
-,TRBJ2-7,TRBV6-2/TRBV6-3,CASSYSLEQYF,TGTGCCAGCAGTTATTCCCTCGAGCAGTACTTC
TRBD2,TRBJ2-1,TRBV28,CASSGGSSYNEQFF,TGTGCCAGCAGCGGGGGGAGCTCCTACAATGAGCAGTTCTTC
TRBD2,TRBJ2-1,TRBV4-1,CASSQEGSGRVYNEQFF,TGCGCCAGCAGCCAAGAAGGTAGCGGGAGAGTTTACAATGAGCAGTTCTTC
-,TRBJ1-3,TRBV28,CASVGGSGNTIYF,TGTGCCAGCGTCGGGGGATCTGGAAACACCATATATTTT
TRBD1,TRBJ2-3,TRBV27,CASRRTGTDTQYF,TGTGCCAGCAGAAGGACAGGAACAGATACGCAGTATTTT